A single sample is the source of the 9 T cell receptor beta chains below, sequenced in a study of blood T cells in healthy people across ages. Primed by a sample-barcoded 5' primer and a J-beta primer mix, a second PCR proceeded for about 7 to 12 cycles. TCRdb redid the calling of the 5' RACE reads with MiXCR, one entry per CDR3 protein. The sample lists about 580,000 distinct CDR3 sequences; 47% were seen once. The material sequenced was blood. The receptors originated from a man older than 75 in good health.

This chain connects TRBV3-1 to TRBJ2-2; 11 bases line up with TRBD1. The CDR3 is 14 residues long. CDR1 and CDR2 (germline): LGHDT, YNNKEL (reference sequence). Trimming removed 11 bases from V and 5 bases from J; junction bases left unmatched: 7. The CDR3 DNA reads as TGTGCCTCTTGGGGACAGGGGGAAACCGGGGAGCTGTTTTTT. Translation gives CASWGQGETGELFF.

The chain couples TRBV12-3 or TRBV12-4 to TRBJ1-1; weak D call: TRBD1 (5 bases). The CDR3 length is 14 residues. The ends were cut back, 2 bases at V and 6 bases at J, with 13 bases in the middle. The CDR3 DNA reads TGTGCCAGCAGTTTAATGATCAGGGAATCTGAAGCTTTCTTT. As protein: CASSLMIRESEAFF.

This chain uses TRBV6-1 with TRBJ2-7, with 15 bases matching TRBD2. This CDR3 contains 18 residues. Trimming took 11 bases from V and 7 from J; bases not matched to a gene: 21. Per the germline V gene, CDR1 is MNHNS and CDR2 is SASEGT. CDR3 residues: CAGQGLAGGQRSSNEQYF. The CDR3, as DNA: TGTGCCGGCCAGGGACTAGCGGGGGGCCAGCGAAGCAGCAATGAGCAGTACTTC.

The chain joins TRBV9 to TRBJ2-1, with TRBD2 as a possible D gene (6 bases). Deletions cut 4 bases from V and 5 bases from J, with 13 bases between. The CDR3 totals 14 residues. The germline CDR1 and CDR2 sequences are SGDLS and YYNGEE. The CDR3 reads CASSPGEADNEQFF. The CDR3 DNA follows: TGTGCCAGCAGCCCTGGGGAGGCAGACAATGAGCAGTTCTTC.

A few counts support this clonotype. The rearrangement uses TRBV29-1 and TRBJ2-1; weak D call: TRBD2 (6 bases). Germline CDR1 is SQVTM and CDR2 is ANQGSEA. V was pared by 4 bases and J by 0 bases, with 13 bases between. There are 15 residues in the CDR3. CDR3 nucleotides: TGCAGCGTTGTTGGCGGGGAAAGCTCCTACAATGAGCAGTTCTTC. Its translation: CSVVGGESSYNEQFF.

This clonotype was counted only a few times. The gene calls are TRBV28 and TRBJ2-4; TRBD2 might be the D (6 bases). The DNA end is a closer match to TRBJ2-7, so the J assignment may be wrong. The CDR3 length is 14 residues. Looked up from germline, CDR1 is MDHEN and CDR2 is SYDVKM. The CDR3 here is CASSLGTHTYEQYF. The CDR3 DNA follows: TGTGCCAGCAGTCTTGGGACTCATACCTACGAGCAGTACTTC.

The chain uses TRBV25-1 and TRBJ2-7; D is unclear. CDR1 is MGHDK, CDR2 SYGVNS, per germline. Deletions cut 4 bases from V and 1 base from J, with 14 bases between. The CDR3 spans 15 residues. For the CDR3, the DNA is TGTGCCAGCAGTGGGTGGGCAGGTGGGTCCTACGAGCAGTACTTC. Translated, it gives CASSGWAGGSYEQYF.

A few counts support this clonotype. J is TRBJ2-1 and V is TRBV29-1; 10 positions match TRBD2. This CDR3 is built from 13 residues. The germline gives CDR1 SQVTM, CDR2 ANQGSEA. After removal of 1 base from V and 9 bases from J, the junction contained 3 bases not matched to a gene. In DNA form, the CDR3 reads TGCAGCGTTGAAGGGCTAGCGGGAGTTGAGCAGTTCTTC. Translation gives CSVEGLAGVEQFF.

This clonotype was seen only a few times. The V gene is TRBV5-1, the J gene TRBJ2-5, with 7 bases that match TRBD1. Looked up from germline, CDR1 is SGHRS and CDR2 is YFSETQ. V lost 0 bases and J lost 11; bases outside the gene matches: 13. CDR3 length equals 15 residues. The CDR3 is CASSLDGQGVVEQYF. The CDR3 nucleotides read TGCGCCAGCAGCTTGGATGGGCAGGGGGTAGTGGAGCAGTACTTC.